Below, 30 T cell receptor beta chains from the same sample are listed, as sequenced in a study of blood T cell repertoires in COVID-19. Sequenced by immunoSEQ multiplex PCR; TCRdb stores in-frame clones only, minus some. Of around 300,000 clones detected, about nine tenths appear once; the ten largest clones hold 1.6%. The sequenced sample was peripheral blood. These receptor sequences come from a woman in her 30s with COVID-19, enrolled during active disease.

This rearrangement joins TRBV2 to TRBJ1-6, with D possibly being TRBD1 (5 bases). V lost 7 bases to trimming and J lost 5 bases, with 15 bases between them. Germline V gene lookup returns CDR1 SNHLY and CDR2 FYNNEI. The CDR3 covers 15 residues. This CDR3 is CASTRQPGDNSPLHF. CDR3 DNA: TGTGCCAGCACCCGACAGCCTGGCGATAATTCACCCCTCCACTTT.

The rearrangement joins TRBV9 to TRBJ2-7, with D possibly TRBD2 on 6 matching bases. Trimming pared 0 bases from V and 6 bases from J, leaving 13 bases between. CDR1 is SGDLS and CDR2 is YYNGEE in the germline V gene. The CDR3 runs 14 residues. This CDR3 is CASSVARVGGEQYF. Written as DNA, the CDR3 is TGTGCCAGCAGCGTAGCCAGGGTCGGGGGCGAGCAGTACTTC.

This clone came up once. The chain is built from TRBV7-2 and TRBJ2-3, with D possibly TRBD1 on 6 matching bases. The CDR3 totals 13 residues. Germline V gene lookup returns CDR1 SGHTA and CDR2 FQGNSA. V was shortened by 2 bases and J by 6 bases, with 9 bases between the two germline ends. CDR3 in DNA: TGTGCCAGCAGCTTAACTCAGGGGGATACGCAGTATTTT. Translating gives CASSLTQGDTQYF.

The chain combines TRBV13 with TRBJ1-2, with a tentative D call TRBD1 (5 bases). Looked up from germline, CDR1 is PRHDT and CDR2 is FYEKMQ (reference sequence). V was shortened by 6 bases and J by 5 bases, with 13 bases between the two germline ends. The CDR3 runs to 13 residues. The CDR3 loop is CASSSGKWYGYTF. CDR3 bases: TGTGCCAGCAGTTCAGGGAAGTGGTATGGCTACACCTTC.

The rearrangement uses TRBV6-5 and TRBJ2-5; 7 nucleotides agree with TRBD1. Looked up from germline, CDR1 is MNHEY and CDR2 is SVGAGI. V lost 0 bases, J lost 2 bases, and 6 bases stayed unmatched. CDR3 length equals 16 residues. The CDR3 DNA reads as TGTGCCAGCAGTTACTCAGCAGGGGGTAGACAAGAGACCCAGTACTTC. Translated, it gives CASSYSAGGRQETQYF.

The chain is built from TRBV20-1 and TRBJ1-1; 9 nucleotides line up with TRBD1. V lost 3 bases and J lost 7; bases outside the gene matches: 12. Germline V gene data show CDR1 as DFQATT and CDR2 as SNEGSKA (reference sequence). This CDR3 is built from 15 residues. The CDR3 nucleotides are TGCAGTGCTAGTCCGACAGGGGGGGAGGTCAGTGAAGCTTTCTTT. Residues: CSASPTGGEVSEAFF.

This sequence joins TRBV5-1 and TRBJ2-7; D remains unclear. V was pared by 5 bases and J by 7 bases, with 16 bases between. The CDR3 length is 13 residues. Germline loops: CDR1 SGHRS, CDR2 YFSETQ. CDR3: CASRVGQVEEQYF. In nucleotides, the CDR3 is TGCGCCAGCAGGGTCGGCCAGGTGGAAGAGCAGTACTTC.

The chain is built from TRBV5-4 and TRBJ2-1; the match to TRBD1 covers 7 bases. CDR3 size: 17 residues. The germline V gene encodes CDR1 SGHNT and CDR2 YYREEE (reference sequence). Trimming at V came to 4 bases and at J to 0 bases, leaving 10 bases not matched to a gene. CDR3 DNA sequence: TGTGCCAGCAGCACGGGACAGCCTAGGAGCTCCTACAATGAGCAGTTCTTC. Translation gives CASSTGQPRSSYNEQFF.

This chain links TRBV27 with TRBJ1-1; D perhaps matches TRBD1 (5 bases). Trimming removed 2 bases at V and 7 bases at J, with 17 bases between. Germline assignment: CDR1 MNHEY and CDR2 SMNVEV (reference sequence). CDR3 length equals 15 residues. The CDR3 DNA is TGTGCCAGCAGTTTAGCTCCAGGGTATATATTTGAAGCTTTCTTT. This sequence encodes CASSLAPGYIFEAFF.

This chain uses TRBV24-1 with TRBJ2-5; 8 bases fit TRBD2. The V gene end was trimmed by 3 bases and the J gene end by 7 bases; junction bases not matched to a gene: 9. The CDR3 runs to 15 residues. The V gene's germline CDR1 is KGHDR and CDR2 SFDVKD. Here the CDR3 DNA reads TGTGCCACCAGTGATGGGACTAGGGTGTCCGGGACCCAGTACTTC. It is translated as CATSDGTRVSGTQYF.

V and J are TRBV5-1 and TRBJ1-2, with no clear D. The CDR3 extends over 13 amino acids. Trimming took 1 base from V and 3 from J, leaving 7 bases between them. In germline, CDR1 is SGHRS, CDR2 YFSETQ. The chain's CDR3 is CASSLTVDYGYTF. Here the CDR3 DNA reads TGCGCCAGCAGCTTGACAGTGGACTATGGCTACACCTTC.

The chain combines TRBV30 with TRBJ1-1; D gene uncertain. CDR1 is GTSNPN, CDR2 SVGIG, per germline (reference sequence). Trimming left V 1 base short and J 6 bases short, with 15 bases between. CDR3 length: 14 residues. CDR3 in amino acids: CAWSGSSILAEAFF. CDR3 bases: TGTGCCTGGAGTGGCAGTTCCATCTTGGCTGAAGCTTTCTTT.

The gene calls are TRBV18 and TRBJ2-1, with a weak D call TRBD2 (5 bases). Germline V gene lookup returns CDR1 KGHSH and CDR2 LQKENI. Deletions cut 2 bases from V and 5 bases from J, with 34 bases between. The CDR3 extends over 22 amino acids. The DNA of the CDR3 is TGTGCCAGCTCACCAGTTAGAAGCGCCGGGATGATCCAACTGTCGACAAACAATGAGCAGTTCTTC. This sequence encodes CASSPVRSAGMIQLSTNNEQFF. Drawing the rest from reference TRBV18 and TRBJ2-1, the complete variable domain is NAGVMQNPRHLVRRRGQEARLRCSPMKGHSHVYWYRQLPEEGLKFMVYLQKENIIDESGMPKERFSAEFPKEGPSILRIQQVVRGDSAAYFCASSPVRSAGMIQLSTNNEQFFGPGTRLTVL.

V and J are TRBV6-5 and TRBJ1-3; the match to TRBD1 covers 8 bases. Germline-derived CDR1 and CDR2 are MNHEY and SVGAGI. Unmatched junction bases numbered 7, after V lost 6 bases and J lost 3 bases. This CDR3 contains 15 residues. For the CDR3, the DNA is TGTGCCAGCAGAGACGCAGGGGGCGGTGGAAACACCATATATTTT. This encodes CASRDAGGGGNTIYF.

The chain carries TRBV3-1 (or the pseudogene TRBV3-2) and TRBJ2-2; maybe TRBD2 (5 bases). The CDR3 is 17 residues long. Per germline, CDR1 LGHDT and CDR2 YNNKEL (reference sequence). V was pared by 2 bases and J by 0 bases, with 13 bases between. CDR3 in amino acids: CASSQSGVSANTGELFF. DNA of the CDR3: TGTGCCAGCAGCCAAAGCGGTGTAAGCGCGAACACCGGGGAGCTGTTTTTT.

In DNA, the CDR3 is TGTGCCAGCAGCGAGGAGGGGGCCGGGGGAAACACCATATATTTT. Translated: CASSEEGAGGNTIYF. This chain connects TRBV9 to TRBJ1-3, with 7 nucleotides matching TRBD1. The germline V gene encodes CDR1 SGDLS and CDR2 YYNGEE. The CDR3 loop spans 15 amino acids. V was pared by 3 bases and J by 4 bases, with 7 bases of the junction left unmatched.

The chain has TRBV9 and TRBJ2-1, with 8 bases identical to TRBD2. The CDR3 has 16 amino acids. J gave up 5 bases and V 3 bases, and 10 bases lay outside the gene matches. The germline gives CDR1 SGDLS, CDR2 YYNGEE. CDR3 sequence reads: CASSGALRGANNEQFF. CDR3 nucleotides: TGTGCCAGCAGCGGGGCCCTGCGGGGGGCGAACAATGAGCAGTTCTTC.

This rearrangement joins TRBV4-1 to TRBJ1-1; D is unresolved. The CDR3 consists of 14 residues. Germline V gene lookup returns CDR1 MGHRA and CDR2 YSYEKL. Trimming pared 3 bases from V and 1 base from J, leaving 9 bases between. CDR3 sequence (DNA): TGCGCCAGCAGCCACCCGGGAGCGAACACTGAAGCTTTCTTT. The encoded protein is CASSHPGANTEAFF.

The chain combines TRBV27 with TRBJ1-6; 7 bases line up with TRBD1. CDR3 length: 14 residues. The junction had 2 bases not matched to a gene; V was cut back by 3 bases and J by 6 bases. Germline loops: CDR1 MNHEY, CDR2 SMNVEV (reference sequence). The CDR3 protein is CASSFGQVNSPLHF. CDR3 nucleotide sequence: TGTGCCAGCAGTTTCGGACAGGTTAATTCACCCCTCCACTTT.

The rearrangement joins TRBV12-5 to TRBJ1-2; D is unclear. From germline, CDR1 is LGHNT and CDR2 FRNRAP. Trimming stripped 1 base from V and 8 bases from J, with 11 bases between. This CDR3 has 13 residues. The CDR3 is CASGLAPRLGYTF. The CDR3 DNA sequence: TGTGCTAGTGGTTTGGCCCCTCGACTAGGCTACACCTTC.

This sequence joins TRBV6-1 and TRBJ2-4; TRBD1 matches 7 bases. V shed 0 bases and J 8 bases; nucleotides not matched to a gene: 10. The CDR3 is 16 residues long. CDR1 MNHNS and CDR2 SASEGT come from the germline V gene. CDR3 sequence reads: CASSEALGGAGDIQYF. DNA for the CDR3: TGTGCCAGCAGTGAAGCTCTAGGGGGCGCCGGGGACATTCAGTACTTC.

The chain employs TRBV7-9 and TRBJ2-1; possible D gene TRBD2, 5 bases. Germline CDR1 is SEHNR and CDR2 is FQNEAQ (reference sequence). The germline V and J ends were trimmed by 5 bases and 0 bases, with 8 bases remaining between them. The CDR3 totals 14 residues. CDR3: CASSQGGSYNEQFF. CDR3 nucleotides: TGTGCCAGCAGCCAAGGAGGCTCCTACAATGAGCAGTTCTTC.

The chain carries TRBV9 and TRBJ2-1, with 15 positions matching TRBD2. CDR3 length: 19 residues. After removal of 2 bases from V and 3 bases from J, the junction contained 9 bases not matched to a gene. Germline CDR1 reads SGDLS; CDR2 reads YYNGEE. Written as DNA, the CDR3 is TGTGCCAGCAGCGTTTTGGCAGGACTAGCGGGGGGGTACTACAATGAGCAGTTCTTC. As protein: CASSVLAGLAGGYYNEQFF.

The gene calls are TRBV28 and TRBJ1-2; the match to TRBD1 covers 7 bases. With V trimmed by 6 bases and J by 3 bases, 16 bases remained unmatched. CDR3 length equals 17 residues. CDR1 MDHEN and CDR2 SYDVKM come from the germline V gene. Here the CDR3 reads CASRPAFSDREDYGYTF. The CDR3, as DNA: TGTGCCAGCAGGCCCGCGTTCTCAGACAGGGAAGACTATGGCTACACCTTC.

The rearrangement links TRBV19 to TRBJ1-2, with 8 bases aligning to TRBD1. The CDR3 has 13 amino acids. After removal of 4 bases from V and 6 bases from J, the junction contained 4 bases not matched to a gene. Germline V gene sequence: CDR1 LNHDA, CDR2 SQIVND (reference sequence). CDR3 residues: CASSTTGANGYTF. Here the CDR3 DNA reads TGTGCCAGTAGTACGACAGGGGCAAATGGCTACACCTTC.

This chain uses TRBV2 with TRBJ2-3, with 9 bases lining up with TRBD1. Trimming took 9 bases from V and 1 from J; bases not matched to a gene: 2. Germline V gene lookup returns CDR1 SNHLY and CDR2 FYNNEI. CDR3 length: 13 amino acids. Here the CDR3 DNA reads TGTGCCAGTTGGACAGGGGGCACAGATACGCAGTATTTT. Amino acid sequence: CASWTGGTDTQYF.

CDR3 coding DNA: TGTGCCAGCAGTGCTGGCCCGACAGGGCCATACGAAACTAACTATGGCTACACCTTC. This codes for CASSAGPTGPYETNYGYTF. V gene TRBV6-1 combines with J gene TRBJ1-2; 7 bases align to TRBD1. In germline, CDR1 is MNHNS, CDR2 SASEGT. This CDR3 comprises 19 residues. The V segment lost 4 bases and the J segment 0 bases; nucleotides outside the gene matches: 17.

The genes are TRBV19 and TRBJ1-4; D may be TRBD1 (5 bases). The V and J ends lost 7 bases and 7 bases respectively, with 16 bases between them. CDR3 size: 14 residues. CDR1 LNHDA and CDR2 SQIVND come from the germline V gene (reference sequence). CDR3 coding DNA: TGTGCCAGTACGTTCGGGGGGTCTGGTGAAAAACTGTTTTTT. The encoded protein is CASTFGGSGEKLFF.

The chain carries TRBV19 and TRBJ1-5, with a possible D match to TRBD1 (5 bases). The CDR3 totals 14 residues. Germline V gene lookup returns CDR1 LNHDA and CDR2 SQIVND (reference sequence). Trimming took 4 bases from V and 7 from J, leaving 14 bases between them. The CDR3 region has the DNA TGTGCCAGTAGTACTCAATGGGGGGTACAGCCCCAGCATTTT. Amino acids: CASSTQWGVQPQHF.

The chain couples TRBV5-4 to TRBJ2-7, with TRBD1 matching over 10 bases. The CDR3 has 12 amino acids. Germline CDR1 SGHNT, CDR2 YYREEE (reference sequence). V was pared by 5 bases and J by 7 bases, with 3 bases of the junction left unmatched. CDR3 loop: CASSGTGAEQYF. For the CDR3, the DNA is TGTGCCAGCAGTGGGACAGGGGCGGAGCAGTACTTC.